This T cell receptor (beta chain) was documented in a study of T cells in Graves' hyperthyroidism and ophthalmopathy. Study-wide context: The initial diagnosis was the point when peripheral blood was collected, ahead of any treatment. The study's findings and limits: Most clonotypes expanded in thyroid above 0.001 were likewise present in blood.

RNA transcripts were the template for amplifying TCR beta CDR3 regions. With the HTBI primer set, the TCR CDR3 went through a first round of RT-PCR. In TCRdb, the multiplex PCR reads were re-called with MiXCR into one record per CDR3 protein. The table includes under 550,000 distinct CDR3 sequences, about 20% detected once. Active moderate-to-severe ophthalmopathy, Clinical Activity Score at least 3, NOSPECS at least 4, under 3 months' duration. In this sample, this clonotype turned up many times. Its antigen is currently unknown. The CDR3 is 15 amino acids. Losses at the gene ends were 3 bases for V and 6 bases for J; bases not matched to a gene: 7. Germline values: CDR1 SGHDN, CDR2 FVKESK.

The chain employs TRBV14 and TRBJ2-1, with 8 positions matching TRBD2. The TCR comes from a man aged 35-49 years with Graves' ophthalmopathy. The sample was blood. The CDR3 region has the DNA TGTGCCAGCAGCCAGGCGGGGGGACCGGTCAATGAGCAGTTCTTC. This codes for CASSQAGGPVNEQFF.